The text below deals with one T cell receptor beta chain. The CDR3 is 16 amino acids. V dropped 4 bases and J dropped 1 base, with 14 bases sitting between them. Germline loops: CDR1 MNHEY, CDR2 SVGAGI. This specimen belongs to a study of blood T cell repertoires in COVID-19. Across the whole study: The United States, Italy and Spain provided the acute and convalescent COVID-19 samples. PBMCs, B-cell-depleted T cells, or T cells provided the cDNA or gDNA that made up the material.

Source study methods: Estimates of nucleated cell counts were drawn from the amplification of reference gene primers. TCRdb keeps only in-frame clones here, not all; method: immunoSEQ multiplex PCR. That table gives V, J and clone size, and the DNA gave D and trimming. Here the sample spans more than 150,000 clones, approximately 86% being singletons. Material for sequencing was peripheral blood. This rearrangement joins TRBV6-5 to TRBJ1-3; D perhaps matches TRBD1 (6 bases). The origin of this receptor is an older woman with acute or convalescent COVID-19. CDR3: CASSFDRRPSGNTIYF. CDR3 nucleotides: TGTGCCAGCAGTTTTGACAGGCGCCCGTCTGGAAACACCATATATTTT.